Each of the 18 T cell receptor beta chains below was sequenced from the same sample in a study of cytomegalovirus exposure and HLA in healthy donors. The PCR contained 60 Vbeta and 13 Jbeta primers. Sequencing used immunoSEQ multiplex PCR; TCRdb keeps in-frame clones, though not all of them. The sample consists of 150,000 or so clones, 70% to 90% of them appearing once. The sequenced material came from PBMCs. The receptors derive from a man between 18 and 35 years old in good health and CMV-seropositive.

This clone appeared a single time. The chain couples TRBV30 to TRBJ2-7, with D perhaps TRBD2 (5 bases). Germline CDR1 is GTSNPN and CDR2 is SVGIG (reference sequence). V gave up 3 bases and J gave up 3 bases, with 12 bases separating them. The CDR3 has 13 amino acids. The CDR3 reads CAWSAGQIYEQYF. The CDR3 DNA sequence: TGTGCCTGGAGCGCGGGCCAGATCTACGAGCAGTACTTC.

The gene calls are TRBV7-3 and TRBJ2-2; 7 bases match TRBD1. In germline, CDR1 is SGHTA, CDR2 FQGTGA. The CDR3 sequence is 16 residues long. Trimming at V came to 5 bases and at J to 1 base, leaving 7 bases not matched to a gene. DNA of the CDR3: TGTGCCAGCAGCCCAACCGGGACAGTGAACACCGGGGAGCTGTTTTTT. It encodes CASSPTGTVNTGELFF.

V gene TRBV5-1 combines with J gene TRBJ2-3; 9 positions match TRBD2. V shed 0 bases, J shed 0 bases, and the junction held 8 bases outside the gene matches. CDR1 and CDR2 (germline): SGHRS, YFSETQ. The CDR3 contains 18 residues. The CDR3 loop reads CASSLVPSGVTSTDTQYF. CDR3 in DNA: TGCGCCAGCAGCTTGGTACCTAGCGGGGTCACTAGCACAGATACGCAGTATTTT. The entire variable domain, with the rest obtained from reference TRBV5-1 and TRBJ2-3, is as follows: KAGVTQTPRYLIKTRGQQVTLSCSPISGHRSVSWYQQTPGQGLQFLFEYFSETQRNKGNFPGRFSGRQFSNSRSEMNVSTLELGDSALYLCASSLVPSGVTSTDTQYFGPGTRLTVL.

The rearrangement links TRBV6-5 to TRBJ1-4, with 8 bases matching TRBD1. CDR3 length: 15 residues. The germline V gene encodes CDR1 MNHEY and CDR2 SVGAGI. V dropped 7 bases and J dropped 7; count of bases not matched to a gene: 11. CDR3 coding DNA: TGTGCCAGCAAAAGGCAGGGGGCGCGAGGTGAAAAACTGTTTTTT. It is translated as CASKRQGARGEKLFF.

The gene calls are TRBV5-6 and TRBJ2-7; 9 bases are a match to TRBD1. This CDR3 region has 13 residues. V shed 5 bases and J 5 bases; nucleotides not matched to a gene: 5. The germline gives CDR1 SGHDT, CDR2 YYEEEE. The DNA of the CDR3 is TGTGCCAGCAGACCGACAGGGGGGAACGAGCAGTACTTC. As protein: CASRPTGGNEQYF.

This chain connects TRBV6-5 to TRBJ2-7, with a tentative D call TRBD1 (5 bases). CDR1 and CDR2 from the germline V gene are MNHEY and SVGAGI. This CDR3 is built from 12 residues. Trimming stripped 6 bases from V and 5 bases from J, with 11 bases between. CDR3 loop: CASSQGGHEQYF. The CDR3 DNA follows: TGTGCCAGCAGCCAGGGTGGGCACGAGCAGTACTTC.

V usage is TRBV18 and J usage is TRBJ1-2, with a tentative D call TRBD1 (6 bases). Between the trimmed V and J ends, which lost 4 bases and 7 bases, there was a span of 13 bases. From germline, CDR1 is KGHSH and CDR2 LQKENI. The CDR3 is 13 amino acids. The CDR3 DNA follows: TGTGCCAGCTCACTCCCGGGACAAAGTGGCTACACCTTC. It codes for CASSLPGQSGYTF.

The CDR3 sequence is CASSPTGDWTGELFF. CDR3 in DNA: TGCGCCAGCAGCCCGACAGGGGATTGGACCGGGGAGCTGTTTTTT. J is TRBJ2-2 and V is TRBV4-1; 8 bases are shared with TRBD1. The germline gives CDR1 MGHRA, CDR2 YSYEKL. V gave up 4 bases and J gave up 5 bases; unmatched junction bases: 6. This CDR3 contains 15 residues.

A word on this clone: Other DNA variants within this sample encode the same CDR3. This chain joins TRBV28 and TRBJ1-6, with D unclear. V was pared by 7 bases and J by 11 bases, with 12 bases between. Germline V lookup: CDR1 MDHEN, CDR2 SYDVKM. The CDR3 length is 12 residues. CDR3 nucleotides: TGTGCCAGCAACGGGGATAGCACACCCCTCCACTTT. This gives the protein CASNGDSTPLHF.

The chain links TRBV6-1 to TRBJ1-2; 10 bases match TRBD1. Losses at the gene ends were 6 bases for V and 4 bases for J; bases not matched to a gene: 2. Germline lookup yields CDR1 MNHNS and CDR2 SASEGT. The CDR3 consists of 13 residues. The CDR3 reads CASRDRGAYGYTF. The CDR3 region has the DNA TGTGCCAGCAGGGACAGGGGGGCCTATGGCTACACCTTC.

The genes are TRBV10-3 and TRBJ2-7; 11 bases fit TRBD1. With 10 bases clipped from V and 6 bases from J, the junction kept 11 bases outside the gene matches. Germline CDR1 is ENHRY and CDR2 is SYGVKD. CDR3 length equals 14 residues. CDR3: CATRAGTGGGEQYF. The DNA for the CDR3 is TGTGCCACCAGGGCCGGGACAGGGGGTGGCGAGCAGTACTTC.

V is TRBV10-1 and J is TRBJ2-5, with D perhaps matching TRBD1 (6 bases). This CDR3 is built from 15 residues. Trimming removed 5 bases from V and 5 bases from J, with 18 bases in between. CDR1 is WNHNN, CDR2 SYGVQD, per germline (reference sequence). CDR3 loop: CASSLGTSMEETQYF. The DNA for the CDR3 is TGCGCCAGCAGTCTCGGGACAAGCATGGAGGAGACCCAGTACTTC.

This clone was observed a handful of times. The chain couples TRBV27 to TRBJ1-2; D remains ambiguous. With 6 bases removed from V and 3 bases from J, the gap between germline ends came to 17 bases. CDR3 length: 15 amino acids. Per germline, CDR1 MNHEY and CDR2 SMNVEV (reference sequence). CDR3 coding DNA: TGTGCCAGCAGCATAGGGAGTTCTCCGCACTATGGCTACACCTTC. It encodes CASSIGSSPHYGYTF.

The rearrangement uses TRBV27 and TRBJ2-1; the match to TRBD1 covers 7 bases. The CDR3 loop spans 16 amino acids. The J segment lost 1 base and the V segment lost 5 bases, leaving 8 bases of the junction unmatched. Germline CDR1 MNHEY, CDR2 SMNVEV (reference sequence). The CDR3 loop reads CASSIDRAPSYNEQFF. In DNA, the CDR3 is TGTGCCAGCAGTATCGACAGGGCCCCTTCCTACAATGAGCAGTTCTTC.

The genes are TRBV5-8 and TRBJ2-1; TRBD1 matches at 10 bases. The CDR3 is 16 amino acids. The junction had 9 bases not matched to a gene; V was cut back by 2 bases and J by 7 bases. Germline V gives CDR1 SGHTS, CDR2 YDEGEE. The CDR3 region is CASSLRRDRGLNEQFF. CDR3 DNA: TGTGCCAGCAGCTTACGCCGGGACAGGGGATTGAATGAGCAGTTCTTC.

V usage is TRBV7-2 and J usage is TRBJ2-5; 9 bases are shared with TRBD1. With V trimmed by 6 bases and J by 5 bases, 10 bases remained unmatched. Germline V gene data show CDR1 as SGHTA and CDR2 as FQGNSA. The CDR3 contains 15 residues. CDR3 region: CASSSGTGLRETQYF. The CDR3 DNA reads TGTGCCAGCAGTTCCGGGACAGGGCTTAGGGAGACCCAGTACTTC.

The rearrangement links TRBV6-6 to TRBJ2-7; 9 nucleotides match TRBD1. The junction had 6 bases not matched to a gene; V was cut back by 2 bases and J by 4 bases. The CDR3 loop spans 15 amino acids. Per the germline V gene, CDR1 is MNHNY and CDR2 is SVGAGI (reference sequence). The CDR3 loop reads CASSYAGTGLYEQYF. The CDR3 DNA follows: TGTGCCAGCAGTTACGCCGGGACAGGGTTATACGAGCAGTACTTC.

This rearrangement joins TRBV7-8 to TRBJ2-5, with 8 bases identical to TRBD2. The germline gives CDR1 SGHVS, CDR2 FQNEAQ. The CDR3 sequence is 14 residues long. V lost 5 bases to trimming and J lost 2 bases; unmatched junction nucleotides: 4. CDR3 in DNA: TGTGCCAGCAGCCGGGGGGGGTATCAAGAGACCCAGTACTTC. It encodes CASSRGGYQETQYF.